This T cell receptor beta chain was sequenced during a study of response to subunit inactivated influenza vaccine. Study observations and caveats: Each seasonal flu vaccination may recruit only limited new T cells, authors suggested.

One entry per CDR3 protein, called by TCRdb with MiXCR from the RT-PCR reads. The data contain around 760,000 distinct CDR3 sequences, approximately 15% of them seen just once; the ten biggest clones take up 5.5% to 8%. The V and J ends lost 2 bases and 11 bases, in that order; junction bases with no gene match: 9. The CDR3 has 14 residues. In germline, CDR1 is LNHNV, CDR2 YYDKDF (reference sequence). With regard to this clonotype: The antigen is unknown.

The receptor's source is a man between 45 and 60 years old who received an inactivated influenza vaccine. The specimen was PBMCs from blood, collected less than 15 days before vaccination. This chain joins TRBV15 and TRBJ1-5; 7 bases fit TRBD1. The CDR3 bases are TGTGCCACCAGCAGACCAGGGGGGGCCCTCGCCCAGCATTTT. Translated: CATSRPGGALAQHF.